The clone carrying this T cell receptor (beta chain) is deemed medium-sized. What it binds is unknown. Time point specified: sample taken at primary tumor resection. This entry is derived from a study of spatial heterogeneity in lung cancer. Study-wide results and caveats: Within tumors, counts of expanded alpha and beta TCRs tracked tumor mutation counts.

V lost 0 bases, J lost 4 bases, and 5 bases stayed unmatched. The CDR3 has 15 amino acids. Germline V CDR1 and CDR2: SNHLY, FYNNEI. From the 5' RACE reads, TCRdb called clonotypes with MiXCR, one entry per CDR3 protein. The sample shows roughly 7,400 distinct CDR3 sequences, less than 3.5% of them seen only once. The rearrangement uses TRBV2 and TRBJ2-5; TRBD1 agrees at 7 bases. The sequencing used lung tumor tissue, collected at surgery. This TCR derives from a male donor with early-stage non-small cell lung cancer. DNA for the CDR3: TGTGCCAGCAGTGAAGCGCAGACAGGGATAGAGACCCAGTACTTC. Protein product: CASSEAQTGIETQYF.